These 13 T cell receptor beta chains were all obtained from the same sample, sequenced in a study of shared clonotypes between healthy human individuals. The data were produced by immunoSEQ multiplex PCR, yet TCRdb's version contains in-frame clones alone and is incomplete. In the table there are millions of clones, approximately 95% of which are singletons. Sequenced material: naive CD4+ T cells sorted from blood. Subset noted: CD45RA+ positively selected. These receptors were collected from a man aged 18-30 years in good health.

The chain has TRBV5-1 and TRBJ2-1, with 8 bases fitting TRBD2. The germline CDR1 and CDR2 sequences are SGHRS and YFSETQ. With V trimmed by 4 bases and J by 10 bases, 10 bases remained unmatched. The CDR3 loop spans 14 amino acids. CDR3 bases: TGCGCCAGCAGCGGGGGACTAGTCGCGGAAGAGCAGTTCTTC. This sequence encodes CASSGGLVAEEQFF.

The chain has TRBV28 and TRBJ1-3; 7 nucleotides match TRBD1. The length of the CDR3 is 15 residues. Trimming took 6 bases from V and 2 from J; bases not matched to a gene: 7. Germline V CDR1 and CDR2: MDHEN, SYDVKM. The DNA of the CDR3 is TGTGCCAGCAGACCACCGGGACAGACTGGAAACACCATATATTTT. This encodes CASRPPGQTGNTIYF.

The chain combines TRBV7-9 with TRBJ1-2; a weak D match, TRBD1 (5 bases). The V end lost 2 bases, the J end lost 8 bases, and 12 bases lay between the germline ends. The CDR3 extends over 13 amino acids. Germline V gene lookup returns CDR1 SEHNR and CDR2 FQNEAQ (reference sequence). CDR3 residues: CASSLLGGSGYTF. As DNA, the CDR3 is TGTGCCAGCAGCTTATTGGGGGGATCCGGCTACACCTTC.

This sequence joins TRBV5-6 and TRBJ1-4, with D possibly TRBD1 on 6 matching bases. CDR3 length: 15 residues. The germline gives CDR1 SGHDT, CDR2 YYEEEE. V lost 4 bases and J 3 bases, leaving 13 bases between the germline ends. The CDR3 coding sequence is TGTGCCAGCAGCAAACCGGGACACGCTAATGAAAAACTGTTTTTT. Translating gives CASSKPGHANEKLFF.

This clone was seen once. The chain joins TRBV7-3 to TRBJ2-2; D might be TRBD2 (5 bases). V dropped 5 bases and J dropped 8 bases, with 12 bases sitting between them. In germline, CDR1 is SGHTA, CDR2 FQGTGA. The CDR3 extends over 13 amino acids. In DNA, the CDR3 is TGTGCCAGCAGCGCCTCGGACTTGGGGGAGCTGTTTTTT. This encodes CASSASDLGELFF.

The gene calls are TRBV11-3 and TRBJ2-7; D remains unclear. Germline CDR1 and CDR2: SGHNT and YENEEA. With 1 base removed from V and 2 bases from J, the gap between germline ends came to 12 bases. The CDR3 spans 15 residues. CDR3 loop: CASSLATSPAYEQYF. The CDR3 nucleotides are TGTGCCAGCAGCTTAGCAACTTCCCCGGCCTACGAGCAGTACTTC.

This chain joins TRBV6-5 and TRBJ1-3, with D unclear. Germline V CDR1 and CDR2: MNHEY, SVGAGI. V was cut by 6 bases and J by 0 bases, with 6 bases left in between. CDR3 length equals 13 residues. The CDR3 sequence: CASRYSSGNTIYF. CDR3 bases: TGTGCCAGCAGGTACAGCTCTGGAAACACCATATATTTT.

The chain recombines TRBV7-9 with TRBJ2-2; perhaps TRBD1 as D (6 bases). V dropped 3 bases and J dropped 5 bases, with 10 bases sitting between them. Germline loops: CDR1 SEHNR, CDR2 FQNEAQ (reference sequence). The CDR3 has 14 amino acids. CDR3 bases: TGTGCCAGCAGCTTGAGTCAGGGGACCGGGGAGCTGTTTTTT. This sequence encodes CASSLSQGTGELFF. The full variable domain, rest sourced from reference TRBV7-9 and TRBJ2-2, is DTGVSQNPRHKITKRGQNVTFRCDPISEHNRLYWYRQTLGQGPEFLTYFQNEAQLEKSRLLSDRFSAERPKGSFSTLEIQRTEQGDSAMYLCASSLSQGTGELFFGEGSRLTVL.

As DNA, the CDR3 is TGTGCCAGCAGTTACAGAAGCAGAGAAGCTTTCTTT. Encoded protein: CASSYRSREAFF. J is TRBJ1-1 and V is TRBV6-5; D uncertain. V was pared by 2 bases and J by 8 bases, with 9 bases between. From germline, CDR1 is MNHEY and CDR2 SVGAGI. CDR3 length: 12 residues.

The rearrangement uses TRBV27 and TRBJ1-2; the match to TRBD1 covers 11 bases. V lost 6 bases and J lost 4; bases outside the gene matches: 4. Germline CDR1 and CDR2: MNHEY and SMNVEV (reference sequence). The CDR3 spans 14 residues. The CDR3: CASRRTGGTYGYTF. For the CDR3, the DNA is TGTGCCAGCAGGCGGACAGGGGGCACCTATGGCTACACCTTC.

CDR3 loop: CASSLAGGWTGELFF. In nucleotides, the CDR3 is TGTGCCAGCAGCTTAGCAGGAGGGTGGACCGGGGAGCTGTTTTTT. The rearrangement links TRBV7-9 to TRBJ2-2; D perhaps matches TRBD2 (6 bases). Germline lookup yields CDR1 SEHNR and CDR2 FQNEAQ (reference sequence). The V and J ends lost 0 bases and 5 bases respectively, with 10 bases between them. The CDR3 is 15 residues long.

J is TRBJ2-2 and V is TRBV18; D is perhaps TRBD1 or TRBD2 (5 bases each). V was shortened by 3 bases and J by 0 bases, with 14 bases between the two germline ends. Germline assignment: CDR1 KGHSH and CDR2 LQKENI. This CDR3 region has 17 residues. DNA of the CDR3: TGTGCCAGCTCACCGACAGCGGCTAAGACGAACACCGGGGAGCTGTTTTTT. It yields the protein CASSPTAAKTNTGELFF.

The rearrangement joins TRBV10-3 to TRBJ1-1; tentative D call: TRBD1 (5 bases). V was trimmed by 7 bases and J by 4 bases, leaving 19 bases between them. There are 15 residues in the CDR3. Per germline, CDR1 ENHRY and CDR2 SYGVKD. The CDR3 protein is CAITTTQGIGTEAFF. The DNA of the CDR3 is TGTGCCATCACCACGACCCAGGGTATTGGCACTGAAGCTTTCTTT.